In its sample, the clone carrying this TCR beta chain was seen a few times. This sample is drawn from a study of cytomegalovirus exposure and HLA in healthy donors. Whole-study context: HLA-typed donors were the source of about 85 million unique TCRs held in an early data release.

The primer mix had 60 Vbeta and 13 Jbeta primers. Assay used: immunoSEQ multiplex PCR; TCRdb lists only in-frame clones, some missing. The table lists roughly 140,000 clones, around 70% of them singletons. Trimming cost V 5 bases and J 2 bases; bases outside gene matches: 5. Germline values: CDR1 SGHKS, CDR2 YYEKEE (reference sequence). There are 14 residues in the CDR3. V usage is TRBV5-5 and J usage is TRBJ2-7, with 9 positions matching TRBD1. The TCR comes from a woman aged 25 to 39 in good health and CMV-seronegative. The sequenced sample was PBMCs. The CDR3 is CASRSGQGAYEQYF. DNA for the CDR3: TGTGCCAGCAGGTCGGGACAGGGAGCCTACGAGCAGTACTTC.